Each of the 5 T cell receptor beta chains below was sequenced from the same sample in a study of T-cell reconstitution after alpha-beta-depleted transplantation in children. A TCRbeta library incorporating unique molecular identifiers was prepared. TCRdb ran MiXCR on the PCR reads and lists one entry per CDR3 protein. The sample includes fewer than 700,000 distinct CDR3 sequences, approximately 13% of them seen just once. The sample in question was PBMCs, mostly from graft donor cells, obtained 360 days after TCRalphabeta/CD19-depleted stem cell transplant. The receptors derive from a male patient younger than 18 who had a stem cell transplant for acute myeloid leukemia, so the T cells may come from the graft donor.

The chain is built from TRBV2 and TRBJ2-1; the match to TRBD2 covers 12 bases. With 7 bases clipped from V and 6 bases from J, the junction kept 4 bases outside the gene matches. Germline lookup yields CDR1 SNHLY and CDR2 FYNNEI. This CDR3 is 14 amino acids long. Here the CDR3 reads CASTGLAGLNEQFF. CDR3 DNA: TGTGCCAGCACCGGACTAGCGGGACTCAATGAGCAGTTCTTC.

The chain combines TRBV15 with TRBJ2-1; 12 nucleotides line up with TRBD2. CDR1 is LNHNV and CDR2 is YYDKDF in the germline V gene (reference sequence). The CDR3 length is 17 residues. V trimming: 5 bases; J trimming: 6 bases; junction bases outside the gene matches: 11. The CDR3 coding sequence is TGTGCCACCAGCGCGACTAGCGGGAGATCAGGGGGCAATGAGCAGTTCTTC. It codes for CATSATSGRSGGNEQFF.

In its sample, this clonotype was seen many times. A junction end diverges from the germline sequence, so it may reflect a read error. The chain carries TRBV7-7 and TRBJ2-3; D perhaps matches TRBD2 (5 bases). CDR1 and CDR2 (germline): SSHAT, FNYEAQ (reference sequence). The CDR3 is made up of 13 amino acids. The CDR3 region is CASSLLGADTQYF. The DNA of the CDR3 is TGTGCTAGCAGTTTACTCGGGGCAGATACGCAGTATTTT.

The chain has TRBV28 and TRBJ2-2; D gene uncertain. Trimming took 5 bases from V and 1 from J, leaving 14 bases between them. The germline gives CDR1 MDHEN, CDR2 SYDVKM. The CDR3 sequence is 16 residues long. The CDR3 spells CASSEIGSLNTGELFF. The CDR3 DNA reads TGTGCCAGCAGTGAGATCGGGTCGTTGAACACCGGGGAGCTGTTTTTT.

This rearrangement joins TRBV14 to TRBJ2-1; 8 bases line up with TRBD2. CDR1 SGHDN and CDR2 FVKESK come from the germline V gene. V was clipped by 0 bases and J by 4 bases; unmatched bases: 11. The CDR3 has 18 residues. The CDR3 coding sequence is TGTGCCAGCAGCCAAGAACAACTAGCGGTCGGGGGTTACAATGAGCAGTTCTTC. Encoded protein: CASSQEQLAVGGYNEQFF.